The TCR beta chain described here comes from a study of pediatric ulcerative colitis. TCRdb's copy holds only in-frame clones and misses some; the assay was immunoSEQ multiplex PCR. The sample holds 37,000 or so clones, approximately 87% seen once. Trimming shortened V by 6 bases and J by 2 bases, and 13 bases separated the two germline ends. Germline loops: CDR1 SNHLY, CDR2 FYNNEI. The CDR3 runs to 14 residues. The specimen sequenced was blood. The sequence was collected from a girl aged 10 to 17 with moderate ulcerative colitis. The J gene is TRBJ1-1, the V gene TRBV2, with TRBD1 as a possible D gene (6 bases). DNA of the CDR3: TGTGCCAGCAGCGACAGGAGGGAAAACACTGAAGCTTTCTTT. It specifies CASSDRRENTEAFF.